This T cell receptor beta chain was retrieved from a study of monozygotic twins with inflammatory bowel disease. Each CDR3 protein gets one entry in TCRdb, which reprocessed the 5' RACE reads and gives no DNA. This repertoire includes some 150,000 distinct CDR3 sequences. Germline V gives CDR1 DFQATT, CDR2 SNEGSKA (reference sequence). The CDR3 runs 17 residues. The specimen sequenced was blood. The rearrangement uses TRBV20-1 and TRBJ2-3; the D call from TCRdb, TRBD2, cannot be confirmed without DNA. This sequence was found in a human donor with ulcerative colitis or Crohn's disease, or a healthy co-twin of an affected twin (not recorded which). CDR3 in amino acids: CSASPHPGLALSDTQYF.